This T cell receptor (beta chain) was captured by sequencing in a study of T cell repertoires in ileal Crohn's disease. Study results and caveats: Every patient over 26.8% clonality showed endoscopic recurrence. High-frequency clones were more common in sorted CD8 than CD4 cells. Active smokers at surgery had more clonal expansions than non-smokers.

Sequencing was performed with immunoSEQ multiplex PCR; in TCRdb, only in-frame clones are kept and a portion is missing. Counted here are about 6,900 clones, 83% occurring once; the ten biggest clones make up around 4.4%. On this clone itself: Its antigen remains unknown.

V lost 5 bases to trimming and J lost 2 bases; unmatched junction nucleotides: 6. CDR1 is SEHNR and CDR2 is FQNEAQ in the germline V gene (reference sequence). The CDR3 is made up of 14 amino acids. The sequence came from an adult with Crohn's disease. This chain connects TRBV7-9 to TRBJ2-7; 7 positions agree with TRBD1. Sequencing used ileal tissue. Written as DNA, the CDR3 is TGTGCCAGCAGCAAGACAGGGAACCCCTACGAGCAGTACTTC. Translation: CASSKTGNPYEQYF.